This TCR beta chain was sequenced in a study of tumor and adjacent non-tumor tissue in lung cancer. To note about this clonotype: As yet, its antigen is unknown. An end of the junction does not agree with germline; a read error may underlie this.

TCRbeta libraries were built with three rounds of nested PCR, modified from ARM-PCR. TCRdb re-called the multiplex PCR reads through MiXCR, storing one row per CDR3 protein. The sample records 45,000 or so distinct CDR3 sequences, roughly two thirds being singletons. RNA was extracted from bulk tissue without any cell sorting. Distant lung tissue was collected more than 3 cm away from the tumor edge. Between August and November 2014, newly diagnosed, chemotherapy-naive lung cancer patients underwent thoracic surgery in China. This CDR3 comprises 14 residues. Findings and limits, study-wide: Significantly higher TCR diversity was found in tumor than normal lung.

The chain couples TRBV12-3 or TRBV12-4 to TRBJ2-5; possibly TRBD2 for D (6 bases). The sequence came from a middle-aged woman with non-small cell lung cancer. The sample consisted of distant non-tumor lung tissue. CDR3 loop: CAGRAGLHQDTQYF. The CDR3 coding sequence is TGTGCCGGCAGGGCGGGACTGCATCAAGACACCCAGTACTTC.